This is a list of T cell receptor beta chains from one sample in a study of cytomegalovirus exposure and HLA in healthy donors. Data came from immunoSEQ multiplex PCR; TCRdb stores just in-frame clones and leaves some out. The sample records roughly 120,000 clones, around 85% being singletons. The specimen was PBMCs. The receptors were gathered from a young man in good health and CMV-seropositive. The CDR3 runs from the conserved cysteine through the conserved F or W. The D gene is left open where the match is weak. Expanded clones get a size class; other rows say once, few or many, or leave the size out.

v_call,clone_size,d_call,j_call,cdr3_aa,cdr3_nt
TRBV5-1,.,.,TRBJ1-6,CASSLDRYNSPLHF,TGCGCCAGCAGCTTGGACAGGTACAATTCACCCCTCCACTTT
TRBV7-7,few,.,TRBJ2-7,CASSYAAGLPYEQYF,TGTGCCAGCAGCTACGCTGCGGGCCTTCCCTACGAGCAGTACTTC
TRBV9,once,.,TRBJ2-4,CASSVAGGADIQYF,TGTGCCAGCAGCGTAGCTGGGGGGGCGGACATTCAGTACTTC
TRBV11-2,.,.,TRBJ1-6,CASSLGAPSHLSLHF,TGTGCCAGCAGCTTAGGGGCCCCCAGCCATCTCTCCCTCCACTTT
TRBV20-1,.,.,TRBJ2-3,CSVGGTDTQYF,TGCAGTGTAGGGGGAACAGATACGCAGTATTTT
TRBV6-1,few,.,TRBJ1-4,CASSQPTGEKLFF,TGTGCCAGCAGCCAGCCTACGGGGGAAAAACTGTTTTTT
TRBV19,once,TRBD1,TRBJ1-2,CASSNLAGGASLSVYGYTF,TGTGCCAGTAGTAATTTGGCAGGGGGCGCGTCTCTATCTGTCTATGGCTACACCTTC
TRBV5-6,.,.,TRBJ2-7,CASSLAPYEQYF,TGTGCCAGCAGCTTGGCTCCCTACGAGCAGTACTTC
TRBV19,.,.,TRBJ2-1,CASSMADLSYNEQFF,TGTGCCAGTAGTATGGCTGATCTCTCCTACAATGAGCAGTTCTTC
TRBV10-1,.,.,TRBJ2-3,CASSRQGKDTQYF,TGCGCCAGCAGTCGGCAGGGGAAAGATACGCAGTATTTT
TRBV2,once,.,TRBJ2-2,CASSPTGRNTGELFF,TGTGCCAGCAGTCCGACAGGAAGGAACACCGGGGAGCTGTTTTTT
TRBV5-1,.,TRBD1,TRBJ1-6,CASSLADREGYSPLHF,TGCGCCAGCAGCTTGGCAGACAGGGAAGGATATTCACCCCTCCACTTT
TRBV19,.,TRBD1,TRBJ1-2,CASMDRAVEGYTF,TGTGCCTCTATGGACAGGGCCGTTGAGGGCTACACCTTC
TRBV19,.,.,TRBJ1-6,CASSIEEGSPLHF,TGTGCCAGTAGTATAGAGGAGGGATCACCCCTCCACTTT
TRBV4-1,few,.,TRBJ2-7,CASSQETGFTYEQYF,TGCGCCAGCAGCCAAGAGACAGGATTCACCTACGAGCAGTACTTC
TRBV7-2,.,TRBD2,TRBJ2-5,CASSLEVRGGGETQYF,TGTGCCAGCAGCTTAGAGGTGCGGGGGGGCGGAGAGACCCAGTACTTC
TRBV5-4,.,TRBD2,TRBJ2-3,CASSPSGSGGPPTDTQYF,TGTGCCAGCAGCCCCAGCGGAAGCGGGGGGCCTCCCACAGATACGCAGTATTTT
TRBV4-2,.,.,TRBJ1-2,CASSQPQTVNYGYTF,TGTGCCAGCAGCCAACCACAAACAGTCAACTATGGCTACACCTTC
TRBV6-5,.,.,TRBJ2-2,CASSSYKTGGSGELFF,TGTGCCAGCAGTTCCTACAAGACAGGAGGTTCCGGGGAGCTGTTTTTT
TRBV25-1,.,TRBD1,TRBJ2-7,CASSPTGAVSYEQYF,TGTGCCAGCAGCCCGACAGGGGCTGTTTCCTACGAGCAGTACTTC
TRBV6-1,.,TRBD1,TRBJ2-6,CASRLQGAGANVLTF,TGTGCCAGCAGGCTCCAGGGGGCTGGGGCCAACGTCCTGACTTTC
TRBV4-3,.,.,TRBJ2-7,CASSFATSYEQYF,TGCGCCAGCAGCTTCGCTACCTCCTACGAGCAGTACTTC
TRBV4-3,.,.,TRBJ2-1,CASSHGEGSSYNEQFF,TGCGCCAGCAGCCACGGAGAGGGAAGCTCCTACAATGAGCAGTTCTTC
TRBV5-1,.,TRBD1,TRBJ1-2,CASNRGGTGEIRGYTF,TGCGCCAGCAACCGAGGCGGGACAGGCGAAATACGTGGCTACACCTTC
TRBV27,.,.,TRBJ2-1,CASSWAYSYNEQFF,TGTGCCAGCAGTTGGGCTTACTCCTACAATGAGCAGTTCTTC
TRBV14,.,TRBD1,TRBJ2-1,CASSQVTGALGHNEQFF,TGTGCCAGCAGCCAAGTTACAGGGGCCCTAGGCCACAATGAGCAGTTCTTC
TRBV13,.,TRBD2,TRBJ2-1,CASSWYAGRTAGGSYNEQFF,TGTGCCAGCAGCTGGTATGCAGGGCGGACAGCGGGGGGATCCTACAATGAGCAGTTCTTC
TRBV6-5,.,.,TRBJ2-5,CASSYGGRGGETQYF,TGTGCCAGCAGTTACGGTGGCAGGGGCGGAGAGACCCAGTACTTC
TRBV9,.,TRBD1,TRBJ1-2,CASSVGGHRGLLNYGYTF,TGTGCCAGCAGCGTAGGAGGGCACAGGGGGCTGCTCAACTATGGCTACACCTTC
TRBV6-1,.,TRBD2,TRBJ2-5,CASSEVGGGAGETQYF,TGTGCCAGCAGTGAAGTGGGCGGGGGGGCCGGCGAGACCCAGTACTTC
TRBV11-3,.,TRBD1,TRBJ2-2,CASSPYTGVGELFF,TGTGCCAGCAGCCCATACACAGGGGTTGGGGAGCTGTTTTTT
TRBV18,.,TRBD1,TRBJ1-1,CASSPGQGQNHLF,TGTGCCAGCTCACCTGGACAGGGGCAGAATCATCTATTT
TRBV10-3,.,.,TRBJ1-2,CAISDSFRGDYGYTF,TGTGCCATCAGTGACTCCTTCAGGGGAGACTATGGCTACACCTTC
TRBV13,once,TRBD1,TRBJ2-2,CASSPNAGTGNTGELFF,TGTGCCAGCAGCCCTAACGCCGGGACAGGCAACACCGGGGAGCTGTTTTTT
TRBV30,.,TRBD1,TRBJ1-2,CAWDGTGNYGYTF,TGTGCCTGGGACGGGACAGGGAACTATGGCTACACCTTC
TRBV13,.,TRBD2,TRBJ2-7,CASSLGLTGGQEQYF,TGTGCCAGCAGCTTAGGCCTAACGGGGGGGCAAGAGCAGTACTTC
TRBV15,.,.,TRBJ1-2,CATSSPTDYGYTF,TGTGCCACCAGCAGCCCGACAGACTATGGCTACACCTTC
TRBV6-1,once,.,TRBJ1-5,CASSEDIGNRYQPQHF,TGTGCCAGCAGTGAAGACATAGGCAACAGGTATCAGCCCCAGCATTTT